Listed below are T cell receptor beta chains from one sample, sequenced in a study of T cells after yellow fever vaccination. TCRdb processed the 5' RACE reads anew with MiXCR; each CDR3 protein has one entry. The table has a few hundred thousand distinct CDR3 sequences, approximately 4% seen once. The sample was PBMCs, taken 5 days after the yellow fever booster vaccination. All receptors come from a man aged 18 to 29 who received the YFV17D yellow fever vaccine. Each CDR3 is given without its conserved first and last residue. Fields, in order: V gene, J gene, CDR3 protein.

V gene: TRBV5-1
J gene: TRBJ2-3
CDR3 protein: ASSLNTASTDTQY

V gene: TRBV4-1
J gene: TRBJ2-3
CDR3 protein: ASSQDNRDRLTDTQY

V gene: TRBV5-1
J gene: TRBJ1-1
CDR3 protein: ASSRSVRNTEAF

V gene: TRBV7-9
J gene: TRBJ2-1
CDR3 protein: ASSLRLAGVNEQF

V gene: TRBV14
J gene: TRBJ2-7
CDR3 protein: ASSQDGVGGLHMDEQY

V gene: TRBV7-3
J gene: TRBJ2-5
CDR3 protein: ASSPPPRETQY

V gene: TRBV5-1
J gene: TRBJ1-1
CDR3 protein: ASSLWARGSRNTEAF

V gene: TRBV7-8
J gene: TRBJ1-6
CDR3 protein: ASSSGVGYSPIH

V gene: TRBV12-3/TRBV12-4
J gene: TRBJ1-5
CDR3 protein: ASSLRAQGGQPQH

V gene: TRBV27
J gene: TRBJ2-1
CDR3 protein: ASRGGTSGNYNEQF

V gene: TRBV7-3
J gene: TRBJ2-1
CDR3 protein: ASSLQSREQF

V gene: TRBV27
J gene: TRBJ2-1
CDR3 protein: ASKVSSYNEQF

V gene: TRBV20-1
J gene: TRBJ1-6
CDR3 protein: SARTEGGLGSPLH

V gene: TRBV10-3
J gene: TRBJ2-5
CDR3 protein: AIRGDSGTSDIEY

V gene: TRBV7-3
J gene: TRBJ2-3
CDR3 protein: ASSSPRERGSTDTQY

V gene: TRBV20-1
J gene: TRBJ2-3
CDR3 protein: SASLAGAQDTQY

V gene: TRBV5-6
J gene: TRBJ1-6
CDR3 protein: ASSLGGGVLNSPLH

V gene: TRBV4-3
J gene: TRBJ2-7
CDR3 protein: ASSQVPSYEQY

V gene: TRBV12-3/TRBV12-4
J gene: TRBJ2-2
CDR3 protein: ASSLPGTGVRGELF

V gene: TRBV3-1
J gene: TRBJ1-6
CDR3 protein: ASRGNSPLH

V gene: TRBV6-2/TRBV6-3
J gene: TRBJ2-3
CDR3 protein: ASTTGQGGTDTQY

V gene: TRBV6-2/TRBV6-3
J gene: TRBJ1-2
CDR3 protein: ASMKGIYGYT